The present TCR beta chain was sequenced within a study of T cell responses to AZD1222 COVID-19 vaccine. General study findings and limits: Reportedly, close to half of spike-specific TCRs are directed against unmutated variant regions. Sampled repertoires all dated from after the peak T cell response.

On this clone itself: Its target is unknown.

With 4 bases removed from V and 1 base from J, the gap between germline ends came to 14 bases. Germline V CDR1 and CDR2: SGHKS, YYEKEE (reference sequence). The CDR3 length is 15 residues. Libraries were prepared by immunoSEQ multiplex PCR; TCRdb keeps only in-frame clonotypes and omits some of them. The profile covers 15,000 to 20,000 clones, with approximately 89% appearing a single time and approximately 9% taken by the ten largest. Second-dose intervals of approximately 4 or approximately 12 weeks were pooled. The input for sequencing was peripheral blood, taken 28 days after the second AZD1222 dose. This TCR was recovered from an adult who received the AZD1222 COVID-19 vaccine. The chain links TRBV5-5 to TRBJ1-2, with D possibly matching TRBD1 (5 bases). CDR3 nucleotide sequence: TGTGCCAGCAGCCTAGGGACGGTATATAACTATGGCTACACCTTC. It translates to CASSLGTVYNYGYTF.